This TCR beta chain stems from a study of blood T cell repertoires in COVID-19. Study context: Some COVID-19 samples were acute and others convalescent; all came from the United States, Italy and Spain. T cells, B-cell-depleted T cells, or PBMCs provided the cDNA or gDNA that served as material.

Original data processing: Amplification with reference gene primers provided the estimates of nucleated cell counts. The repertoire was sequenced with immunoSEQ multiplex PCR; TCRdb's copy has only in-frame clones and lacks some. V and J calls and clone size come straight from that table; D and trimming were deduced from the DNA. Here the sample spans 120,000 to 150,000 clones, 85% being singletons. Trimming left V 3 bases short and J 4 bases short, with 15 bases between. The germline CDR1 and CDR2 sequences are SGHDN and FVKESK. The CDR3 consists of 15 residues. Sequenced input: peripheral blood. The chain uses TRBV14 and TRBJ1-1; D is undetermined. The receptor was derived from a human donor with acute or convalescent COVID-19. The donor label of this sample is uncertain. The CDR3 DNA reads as TGTGCCAGCAGCCATAATTGGGAGTATACCACTGAAGCTTTCTTT. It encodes CASSHNWEYTTEAFF.